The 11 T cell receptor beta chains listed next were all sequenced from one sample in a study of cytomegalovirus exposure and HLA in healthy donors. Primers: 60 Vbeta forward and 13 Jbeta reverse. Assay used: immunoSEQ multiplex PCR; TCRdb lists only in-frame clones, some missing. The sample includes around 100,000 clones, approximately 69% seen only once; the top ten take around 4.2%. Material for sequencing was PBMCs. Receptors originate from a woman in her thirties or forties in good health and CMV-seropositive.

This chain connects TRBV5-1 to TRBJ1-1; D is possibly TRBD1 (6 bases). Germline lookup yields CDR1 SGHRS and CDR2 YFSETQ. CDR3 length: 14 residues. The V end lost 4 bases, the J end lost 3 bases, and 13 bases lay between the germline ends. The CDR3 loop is CASSGGGDYTEAFF. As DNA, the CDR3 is TGCGCCAGCAGCGGAGGGGGGGACTACACTGAAGCTTTCTTT.

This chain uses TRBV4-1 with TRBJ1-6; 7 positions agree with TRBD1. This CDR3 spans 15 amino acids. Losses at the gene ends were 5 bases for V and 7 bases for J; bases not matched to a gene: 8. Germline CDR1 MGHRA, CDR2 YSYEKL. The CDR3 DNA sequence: TGCGCCAGCAGCAGAACGACAGGGAGAAATTCACCCCTCCACTTT. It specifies CASSRTTGRNSPLHF.

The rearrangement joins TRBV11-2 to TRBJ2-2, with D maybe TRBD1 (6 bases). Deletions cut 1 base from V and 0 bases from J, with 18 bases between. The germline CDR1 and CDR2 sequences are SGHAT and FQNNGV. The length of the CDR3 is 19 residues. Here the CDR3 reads CASSLVLTWGTPNTGELFF. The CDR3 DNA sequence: TGTGCCAGCAGCTTAGTGCTTACTTGGGGGACACCGAACACCGGGGAGCTGTTTTTT.

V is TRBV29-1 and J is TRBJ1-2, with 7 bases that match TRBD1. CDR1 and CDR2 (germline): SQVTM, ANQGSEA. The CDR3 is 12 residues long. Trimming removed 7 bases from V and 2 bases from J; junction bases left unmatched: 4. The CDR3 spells CSATGQNYGYTF. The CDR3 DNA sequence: TGCAGCGCTACGGGACAGAACTATGGCTACACCTTC.

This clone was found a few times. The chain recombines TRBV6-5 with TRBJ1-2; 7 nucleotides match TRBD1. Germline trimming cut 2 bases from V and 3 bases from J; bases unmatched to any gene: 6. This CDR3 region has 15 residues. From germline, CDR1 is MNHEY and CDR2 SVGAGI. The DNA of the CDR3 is TGTGCCAGCAGTTACAGGCAGGGGGTGGACTATGGCTACACCTTC. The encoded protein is CASSYRQGVDYGYTF.

CDR3 in amino acids: CASLFDRVGEAFF. The CDR3 DNA follows: TGTGCCAGCCTTTTTGACAGGGTGGGTGAAGCTTTCTTT. The genes are TRBV6-5 and TRBJ1-1, with TRBD1 matching 7 bases. The CDR3 sequence is 13 residues long. Germline loops: CDR1 MNHEY, CDR2 SVGAGI. Trimming removed 8 bases from V and 7 bases from J; junction bases left unmatched: 10.

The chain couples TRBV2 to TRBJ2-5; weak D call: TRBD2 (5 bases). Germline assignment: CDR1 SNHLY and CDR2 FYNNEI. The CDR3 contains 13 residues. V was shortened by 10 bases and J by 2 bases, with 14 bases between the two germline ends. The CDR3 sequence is CATCQTMQETQYF. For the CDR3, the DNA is TGTGCCACCTGCCAGACTATGCAAGAGACCCAGTACTTC.

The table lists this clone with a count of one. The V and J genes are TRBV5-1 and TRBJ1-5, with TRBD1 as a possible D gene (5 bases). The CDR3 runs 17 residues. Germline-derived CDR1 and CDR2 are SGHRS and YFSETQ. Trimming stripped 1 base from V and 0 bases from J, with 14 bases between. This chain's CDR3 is CASSLRWPRDSNQPQHF. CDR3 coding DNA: TGCGCCAGCAGCTTGAGGTGGCCCAGGGATAGCAATCAGCCCCAGCATTTT.

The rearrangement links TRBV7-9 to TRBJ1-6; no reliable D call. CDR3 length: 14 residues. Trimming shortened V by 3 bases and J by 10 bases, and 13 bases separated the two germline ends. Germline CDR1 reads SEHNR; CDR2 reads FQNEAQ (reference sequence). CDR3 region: CASSLESRSSPLHF. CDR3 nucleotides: TGTGCCAGCAGCTTGGAGAGCCGCTCCTCACCCCTCCACTTT.

CDR3 sequence: CASAVAPGAYNEQFF. The CDR3 DNA is TGTGCCAGCGCGGTAGCGCCTGGGGCCTACAATGAGCAGTTCTTC. This chain connects TRBV9 to TRBJ2-1; a possible D gene is TRBD2 (5 bases). Germline V gives CDR1 SGDLS, CDR2 YYNGEE. The CDR3 consists of 15 residues. V was pared by 7 bases and J by 2 bases, with 16 bases between.

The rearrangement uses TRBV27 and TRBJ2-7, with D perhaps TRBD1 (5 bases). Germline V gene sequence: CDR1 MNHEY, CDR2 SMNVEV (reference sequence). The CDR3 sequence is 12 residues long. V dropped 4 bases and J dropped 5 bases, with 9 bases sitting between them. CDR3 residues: CASSYSGHEQYF. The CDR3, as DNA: TGTGCCAGCAGTTACTCAGGGCACGAGCAGTACTTC.